The rows below give T cell receptor beta chains drawn from one sample of a study of T cell changes during pregnancy in multiple sclerosis. Only in-frame clones appear in the TCRdb table, and some are missing; sequencing was by immunoSEQ multiplex PCR. The table shows tens of thousands of clones, with roughly 91% occurring only once. The material was CD4+ T cells from peripheral blood mononuclear cells, obtained in the third trimester of pregnancy. The receptors derive from a female donor with multiple sclerosis, enrolled in a pregnancy study. The CDR3 runs from the conserved cysteine through the conserved F or W. A D gene is named only where the DNA matches it firmly. The size field is filled for only some rows; it gives once, few, many or a size class.

cdr3_aa	cdr3_nt	clone_size	d_call	v_call	j_call
CASSYINNEQFF	TGTGCCAGCAGTTACATTAACAATGAGCAGTTCTTC	NA	NA	TRBV27	TRBJ2-1
CASSRLASSSYEQYF	TGTGCCAGCAGCCGCCTAGCCTCTAGCTCCTACGAGCAGTACTTC	NA	NA	TRBV5-4	TRBJ2-7
CASSPTGGETQYF	TGTGCCAGTAGCCCAACAGGGGGGGAGACCCAGTACTTC	NA	TRBD1	TRBV19	TRBJ2-5
CASSVERSGSPTDTQYF	TGTGCCAGCAGCGTAGAGAGGAGCGGGAGCCCCACAGATACGCAGTATTTT	NA	TRBD2	TRBV9	TRBJ2-3
CASSPGDRSNQPQHF	TGTGCCAGCAGCCCAGGAGACAGGAGCAATCAGCCCCAGCATTTT	NA	NA	TRBV7-2	TRBJ1-5
CASSFTSGRRNTGELFF	TGCGCCAGCAGCTTTACTAGCGGGAGGAGGAACACCGGGGAGCTGTTTTTT	few	TRBD2	TRBV5-1	TRBJ2-2
CSVVGQGGDEQYF	TGCAGCGTCGTTGGACAGGGTGGGGACGAGCAGTACTTC	NA	TRBD1	TRBV29-1	TRBJ2-7
CASSFLAGSIYNEQFF	TGTGCCAGCAGCTTTCTAGCGGGTTCGATCTACAATGAGCAGTTCTTC	NA	TRBD2	TRBV9	TRBJ2-1
CASSHRHPNTEAFF	TGCGCCAGCAGTCACCGACACCCGAACACTGAAGCTTTCTTT	NA	NA	TRBV23-1	TRBJ1-1
CASSWTGSGANVLTF	TGCGCCAGCAGCTGGACAGGGTCTGGGGCCAACGTCCTGACTTTC	NA	TRBD1	TRBV5-1	TRBJ2-6
CASSSLRGAASYEQYF	TGTGCCAGCAGCTCTCTACGGGGGGCAGCCTCCTACGAGCAGTACTTC	once	NA	TRBV7-2	TRBJ2-7
CSVEDDRLNGYTF	TGCAGCGTTGAAGACGACAGACTTAATGGCTACACCTTC	medium-sized	NA	TRBV29-1	TRBJ1-2
CASSFSGSRRETQYF	TGTGCCAGCAGTTTTAGCGGGAGCAGGAGGGAGACCCAGTACTTC	NA	TRBD2	TRBV27	TRBJ2-5
CASSTGYHEQYF	TGTGCCAGCAGTACAGGGTACCACGAGCAGTACTTC	NA	NA	TRBV28	TRBJ2-7
CASSTPGNQPQHF	TGTGCCAGCAGCACTCCGGGAAATCAGCCCCAGCATTTT	NA	NA	TRBV7-2	TRBJ1-5
CASSLLSGGAGNEQFF	TGTGCCAGCAGCTTATTAAGCGGGGGGGCCGGCAATGAGCAGTTCTTC	NA	TRBD2	TRBV7-3	TRBJ2-1
CASSLSSGSGANVLTF	TGCGCCAGCAGTCTCTCCTCGGGCTCTGGGGCCAACGTCCTGACTTTC	NA	NA	TRBV5-1	TRBJ2-6
CASKDQSGPSGPPLKDYEQYF	TGTGCCAGCAAGGATCAAAGCGGGCCTAGCGGGCCACCCTTAAAAGACTACGAGCAGTACTTC	NA	TRBD2	TRBV9	TRBJ2-7
CASSPGLPGGYTF	TGTGCCAGCAGCCCGGGGTTACCGGGGGGCTACACCTTC	NA	NA	TRBV11-2	TRBJ1-2
CAIRDRDYGYTF	TGTGCCATCAGGGACAGGGACTATGGCTACACCTTC	NA	TRBD1	TRBV10-3	TRBJ1-2
CASSPDIQTEAFF	TGTGCCAGCAGCCCTGACATCCAAACTGAAGCTTTCTTT	NA	NA	TRBV27	TRBJ1-1
CASSLAGAGETQYF	TGTGCCAGCAGCTTGGCAGGGGCAGGAGAGACCCAGTACTTC	NA	NA	TRBV7-3	TRBJ2-5
CASSLAPVGRRHTEAFF	TGCGCCAGCAGCTTGGCCCCGGTTGGGAGAAGGCACACTGAAGCTTTCTTT	NA	NA	TRBV5-1	TRBJ1-1
CASRTQGNTGELFF	TGTGCCAGCAGGACACAGGGGAACACCGGGGAGCTGTTTTTT	NA	NA	TRBV2	TRBJ2-2
CASSWGLAGGGTDTQYF	TGTGCCAGCAGCTGGGGACTAGCGGGAGGGGGCACAGATACGCAGTATTTT	NA	TRBD2	TRBV5-4	TRBJ2-3
CASSLGSGSNEQFF	TGTGCCAGCAGCTTAGGCAGCGGGAGTAATGAGCAGTTCTTC	NA	TRBD2	TRBV7-9	TRBJ2-1
CASSLGLVHDTQYF	TGTGCCAGCAGCTTAGGGCTAGTTCACGATACGCAGTATTTT	NA	NA	TRBV11-3	TRBJ2-3
CASSLTGTPVHTEAFF	TGTGCCAGCAGTTTGACCGGGACACCGGTTCACACTGAAGCTTTCTTT	NA	NA	TRBV6-5	TRBJ1-1
CASKRQGYTEAFF	TGTGCCAGCAAGCGGCAGGGGTACACTGAAGCTTTCTTT	NA	NA	TRBV2	TRBJ1-1
CASSLGTGSGANVLTF	TGTGCCAGCAGCTTGGGGACAGGCTCTGGGGCCAACGTCCTGACTTTC	NA	TRBD1	TRBV5-8	TRBJ2-6
CASGAGQETQYF	TGTGCCTCAGGGGCAGGGCAAGAGACCCAGTACTTC	NA	NA	TRBV10-3	TRBJ2-5
CASSPSRDRGSDGYTF	TGTGCCAGCTCACCTAGCCGGGACAGGGGTTCGGATGGCTACACCTTC	NA	TRBD1	TRBV18	TRBJ1-2
CASKANQETQYF	TGCGCCAGCAAAGCCAACCAAGAGACCCAGTACTTC	NA	NA	TRBV5-1	TRBJ2-5
CASSSTRGTEAFF	TGTGCCAGCAGCTCGACTCGGGGCACTGAAGCTTTCTTT	NA	NA	TRBV7-2	TRBJ1-1
CASSPRGLESYTF	TGTGCCAGTAGTCCCCGGGGACTAGAGAGCTACACCTTC	NA	NA	TRBV19	TRBJ1-2
CASSQGDSRDQPQHF	TGTGCCAGCAGCCAAGGGGACAGTAGGGATCAGCCCCAGCATTTT	few	TRBD1	TRBV4-2	TRBJ1-5
CASSPRRGEYTEAFF	TGTGCCAGCAGCCCCCGTCGGGGGGAATACACTGAAGCTTTCTTT	NA	NA	TRBV7-9	TRBJ1-1
CSVENTGEQYF	TGCAGCGTTGAAAATACAGGCGAGCAGTACTTC	NA	NA	TRBV29-1	TRBJ2-7
CASSLGGRGVYGYTF	TGTGCCAGCAGTTTAGGCGGCCGGGGTGTCTATGGCTACACCTTC	NA	NA	TRBV27	TRBJ1-2
CASKRDLAYEQYF	TGTGCCAGCAAAAGGGACTTGGCCTACGAGCAGTACTTC	NA	NA	TRBV2	TRBJ2-7
CASSFVGRGVRGYTF	TGTGCCAGCAGCTTTGTTGGGAGGGGCGTTCGCGGCTACACCTTC	NA	NA	TRBV7-8	TRBJ1-2
CATSFGGQGNEKLFF	TGTGCCACCAGTTTCGGCGGACAGGGGAATGAAAAACTGTTTTTT	once	TRBD1	TRBV15	TRBJ1-4
CASSPGQGNQPQHF	TGCGCCAGCAGCCCGGGACAGGGAAATCAGCCCCAGCATTTT	NA	TRBD1	TRBV5-1	TRBJ1-5
CASSFGTGNTEAFF	TGTGCCAGCAGCTTCGGTACAGGGAACACTGAAGCTTTCTTT	NA	NA	TRBV5-5	TRBJ1-1
CASSSGGGRTDTQYF	TGCGCCAGCAGCTCGGGGGGCGGGCGCACAGATACGCAGTATTTT	NA	NA	TRBV5-1	TRBJ2-3
CSARDPGTQYF	TGCAGTGCTAGAGATCCAGGTACGCAGTATTTT	NA	NA	TRBV20-1	TRBJ2-3
CASSYLSSYNSPLHF	TGTGCCAGCAGTTACCTGAGCTCCTATAATTCACCCCTCCACTTT	once	NA	TRBV6-6	TRBJ1-6
CSVGQGYGYTF	TGCAGCGTCGGACAGGGGTATGGCTACACCTTC	NA	TRBD1	TRBV29-1	TRBJ1-2
CACTRGSRTEAFF	TGTGCCTGCACTAGGGGGTCTCGAACTGAAGCTTTCTTT	once	NA	TRBV30	TRBJ1-1